The 5 T cell receptor beta chains reported below all come from one sample, sequenced in a study of blood T cell repertoires in COVID-19. Only in-frame clones appear in the TCRdb table, and some are missing; sequencing was by immunoSEQ multiplex PCR. The data show about 220,000 clones, roughly four fifths seen once. The sequenced material came from peripheral blood. All receptors come from a middle-aged woman with active or convalescent COVID-19.

The V call is TRBV7-2, the J call TRBJ2-4, with 11 bases fitting TRBD2. The junction had 7 bases not matched to a gene; V was cut back by 5 bases and J by 1 base. This CDR3 has 17 amino acids. The germline V gene encodes CDR1 SGHTA and CDR2 FQGNSA. The CDR3 DNA reads as TGTGCCAGCAGCCGTATTAGCGGGGGGGCGGCCAAAAACATTCAGTACTTC. It is translated as CASSRISGGAAKNIQYF.

The chain carries TRBV11-3 and TRBJ1-1, with D possibly being TRBD1 (6 bases). The V gene lost 5 bases and the J gene lost 1 base, with 8 bases spanning the gap. CDR3 length equals 13 residues. Per the germline V gene, CDR1 is SGHNT and CDR2 is YENEEA. DNA for the CDR3: TGTGCCAGCAGCCCGGGACAGAACACTGAAGCTTTCTTT. It codes for CASSPGQNTEAFF. Full variable domain (rest looked up from reference TRBV11-3 and TRBJ1-1): EAGVVQSPRYKIIEKKQPVAFWCNPISGHNTLYWYLQNLGQGPELLIRYENEEAVDDSQLPKDRFSAERLKGVDSTLKIQPAELGDSAVYLCASSPGQNTEAFFGQGTRLTVV.

The chain employs TRBV2 and TRBJ1-5, with a tentative D call TRBD1 (5 bases). V lost 4 bases to trimming and J lost 0 bases, with 13 bases between them. The germline CDR1 and CDR2 sequences are SNHLY and FYNNEI. The CDR3 has 16 amino acids. CDR3 protein: CASSAMGTYSNQPQHF. The CDR3 DNA follows: TGTGCCAGCAGTGCCATGGGGACTTATAGCAATCAGCCCCAGCATTTT.

This sequence joins TRBV2 and TRBJ1-2; possibly TRBD1 for D (6 bases). V was cut by 5 bases and J by 2 bases, with 12 bases left in between. Per the germline V gene, CDR1 is SNHLY and CDR2 is FYNNEI. The CDR3 has 14 residues. This CDR3 is CASSPGHRNYGYTF. The CDR3 nucleotides are TGTGCCAGCAGTCCGGGACACCGAAACTATGGCTACACCTTC.

This rearrangement joins TRBV24-1 to TRBJ2-1; 9 bases map to TRBD1. V dropped 6 bases and J dropped 7; count of bases not matched to a gene: 3. The CDR3 has 13 residues. The germline gives CDR1 KGHDR, CDR2 SFDVKD. The CDR3 nucleotides read TGTGCCACCAGTCGGACAGGGGTAAATGAGCAGTTCTTC. As protein: CATSRTGVNEQFF.